The clone carrying this T cell receptor beta chain has more than one count but fewer than ten. In germline, CDR1 is SGHRS, CDR2 YFSETQ. The V and J ends lost 5 bases and 4 bases respectively, with 13 bases between them. This CDR3 has 15 residues. Individuals selected for sequencing had exhibited CD8+CD57+ cell expansion on flow cytometry. Blood sampling was performed on the patients, and none of them had received therapy by then. These data come from a study of CD8+CD57+ T cells in acquired aplastic anemia. Profiling of TCR beta VDJ combinations and CDR3 sequences used genomic DNA as template. TCRdb re-analysed the reads in MiXCR, keeping a single row per CDR3 protein. The repertoire consists of roughly 500,000 distinct CDR3 sequences, with around 30% occurring once and the leading ten covering roughly 0.89%.

This chain connects TRBV5-1 to TRBJ2-6, with D possibly being TRBD2 (5 bases). The source is a human donor with aplastic anemia. The sample was sorted CD4+, CD8+, or CD8+CD57+ T cells (not recorded which) from PBMCs. CDR3 sequence reads: CASSGVGGGANVLTF. CDR3 DNA sequence: TGCGCCAGCAGTGGCGTCGGCGGGGGGGCCAACGTCCTGACTTTC. Supplemented by reference TRBV5-1 and TRBJ2-6, the full variable domain reads KAGVTQTPRYLIKTRGQQVTLSCSPISGHRSVSWYQQTPGQGLQFLFEYFSETQRNKGNFPGRFSGRQFSNSRSEMNVSTLELGDSALYLCASSGVGGGANVLTFGAGSRLTVL.